The 25 T cell receptor beta chains listed next were all sequenced from one sample in a study of glioma-infiltrating T cells after dendritic cell vaccination. Data came from immunoSEQ multiplex PCR; TCRdb stores just in-frame clones and leaves some out. Seen here are 75,000 to 100,000 clones, roughly 83% observed once, and the top ten hold under 7%. The sequenced sample was blood, obtained before dendritic cell vaccination. These TCRs come from a human donor with glioblastoma.

The chain couples TRBV9 to TRBJ2-5; 8 nucleotides agree with TRBD2. V was pared by 1 base and J by 5 bases, with 10 bases of the junction left unmatched. Germline lookup yields CDR1 SGDLS and CDR2 YYNGEE. CDR3 length: 16 amino acids. The CDR3 sequence is CASSVLPGRASETQYF. Here the CDR3 DNA reads TGTGCCAGCAGCGTACTACCCGGGAGGGCCTCGGAGACCCAGTACTTC.

This clone has only one observation. This chain connects TRBV4-2 to TRBJ2-3; TRBD2 matches 9 bases. Germline trimming cut 10 bases from V and 4 bases from J; bases unmatched to any gene: 9. The germline V gene encodes CDR1 LGHNA and CDR2 YNFKEQ. This CDR3 region has 14 residues. The CDR3 DNA reads as TGTGCCACCTCAAGGACTAGCGTAGCAGATACGCAGTATTTT. Translating gives CATSRTSVADTQYF.

The chain is built from TRBV15 and TRBJ2-1; TRBD2 aligns across 9 bases. J lost 9 bases, V lost 0 bases, and 18 bases had no gene match. This CDR3 has 19 amino acids. CDR1 is LNHNV, CDR2 YYDKDF, per germline (reference sequence). This chain's CDR3 is CATSRDEASGIPIPGEQFF. CDR3 DNA: TGTGCCACCAGCAGAGACGAGGCTAGCGGGATTCCAATCCCGGGTGAGCAGTTCTTC.

J is TRBJ1-2 and V is TRBV19; maybe TRBD1 (6 bases). The CDR3 sequence is 15 residues long. Germline loops: CDR1 LNHDA, CDR2 SQIVND (reference sequence). The germline V and J ends were trimmed by 8 bases and 8 bases, with 24 bases remaining between them. The CDR3 DNA is TGTGCCAGTCAACACGCCGGGACAACCGCGCGCGGCTACACCTTC. This codes for CASQHAGTTARGYTF.

The V gene is TRBV30, the J gene TRBJ1-2; D gene uncertain. CDR3 size: 13 residues. The V gene's germline CDR1 is GTSNPN and CDR2 SVGIG (reference sequence). V lost 0 bases, J lost 7 bases, and 12 bases lay in between. The CDR3 nucleotides read TGTGCCTGGAGTGTAGCGGGTAGTTTTGGCTACACCTTC. Amino acids: CAWSVAGSFGYTF. Full variable domain (missing parts from reference TRBV30 and TRBJ1-2): SQTIHQWPATLVQPVGSPLSLECTVEGTSNPNLYWYRQAAGRGLQLLFYSVGIGQISSEVPQNLSASRPQDRQFILSSKKLLLSDSGFYLCAWSVAGSFGYTFGSGTRLTVV.

This rearrangement joins TRBV28 to TRBJ1-1; TRBD1 matches 8 bases. The germline gives CDR1 MDHEN, CDR2 SYDVKM. V lost 6 bases and J lost 3; bases outside the gene matches: 6. The CDR3 is made up of 14 amino acids. CDR3 in DNA: TGTGCCAGCAGATCTACAGGGGGTGACACTGAAGCTTTCTTT. This translates into CASRSTGGDTEAFF. The variable domain in full, completed from reference TRBV28 and TRBJ1-1, reads DVKVTQSSRYLVKRTGEKVFLECVQDMDHENMFWYRQDPGLGLRLIYFSYDVKMKEKGDIPEGYSVSREKKERFSLILESASTNQTSMYLCASRSTGGDTEAFFGQGTRLTVV.

V and J are TRBV19 and TRBJ1-5; TRBD1 aligns across 8 bases. CDR3 length: 15 residues. The ends lost 3 bases at V and 2 bases at J; junction bases unmatched: 3. Germline V gives CDR1 LNHDA, CDR2 SQIVND (reference sequence). As DNA, the CDR3 is TGTGCCAGTAGTATTGGACAGGGCGGCAATCAGCCCCAGCATTTT. Its translation: CASSIGQGGNQPQHF.

V usage is TRBV27 and J usage is TRBJ2-7; maybe TRBD1 (5 bases). The CDR3 runs to 13 residues. CDR1 MNHEY and CDR2 SMNVEV come from the germline V gene (reference sequence). Trimming took off 3 bases at V and 3 bases at J, with 9 bases between the two ends. CDR3 in DNA: TGTGCCAGCAGTTTTTTTACAGGCTACGAGCAGTACTTC. It is translated as CASSFFTGYEQYF.

The V call is TRBV7-3, the J call TRBJ2-1, with 8 bases that match TRBD2. V dropped 5 bases and J dropped 6; count of bases not matched to a gene: 9. CDR3 size: 15 residues. Germline CDR1 is SGHTA and CDR2 is FQGTGA. The chain's CDR3 is CASSLDTSGSNEQFF. The CDR3 bases are TGTGCCAGCAGCCTGGACACTAGCGGCTCCAATGAGCAGTTCTTC.

This sequence joins TRBV11-2 and TRBJ2-7, with 7 bases fitting TRBD1. The germline V gene has CDR1 SGHAT and CDR2 FQNNGV. V gave up 5 bases and J gave up 2 bases; unmatched junction bases: 6. The CDR3 is made up of 14 amino acids. The CDR3: CASSPGTVPYEQYF. In DNA, the CDR3 is TGTGCCAGCAGCCCGGGGACAGTCCCCTACGAGCAGTACTTC.

This chain links TRBV27 with TRBJ2-2, with 10 nucleotides matching TRBD2. The CDR3 runs to 18 residues. Trimming cost V 7 bases and J 4 bases; bases outside gene matches: 15. Germline lookup yields CDR1 MNHEY and CDR2 SMNVEV (reference sequence). The CDR3 protein is CASNRLAGVKGGTGELFF. CDR3 nucleotides: TGTGCCAGCAACCGGCTAGCGGGAGTTAAAGGGGGCACCGGGGAGCTGTTTTTT.

The chain joins TRBV6-6 to TRBJ2-3, with a possible D match to TRBD1 (5 bases). Trimming took 0 bases from V and 3 from J, leaving 10 bases between them. This CDR3 is 15 amino acids long. Germline values: CDR1 MNHNY, CDR2 SVGAGI (reference sequence). In DNA, the CDR3 is TGTGCCAGCAGTTACTCGGGGCAGGGAACAGATACGCAGTATTTT. This translates into CASSYSGQGTDTQYF.

This chain links TRBV5-1 with TRBJ2-1; D possibly corresponds to TRBD2 (6 bases). Germline assignment: CDR1 SGHRS and CDR2 YFSETQ. The germline V and J ends were trimmed by 4 bases and 6 bases, with 11 bases remaining between them. CDR3 length: 13 residues. The CDR3 DNA sequence: TGCGCCAGCAGCGGCGGGGAGACCAATGAGCAGTTCTTC. Its translation: CASSGGETNEQFF.

V usage is TRBV14 and J usage is TRBJ2-7; tentative D call: TRBD2 (6 bases). Trimming shortened V by 1 base and J by 1 base, and 8 bases separated the two germline ends. The CDR3 has 14 residues. Germline V gene data show CDR1 as SGHDN and CDR2 as FVKESK. The CDR3, as DNA: TGTGCCAGCAGCCAAGGGGCGGGATCCTACGAGCAGTACTTC. Protein: CASSQGAGSYEQYF.

The chain links TRBV7-2 to TRBJ2-7; 11 nucleotides align to TRBD2. In germline, CDR1 is SGHTA, CDR2 FQGNSA. This CDR3 has 16 residues. V trimming: 4 bases; J trimming: 3 bases; junction bases outside the gene matches: 8. In nucleotides, the CDR3 is TGTGCCAGCAGCTCCCCCCGACTAGCGGGGATCTACGAGCAGTACTTC. Protein: CASSSPRLAGIYEQYF.

The J gene is TRBJ2-5, the V gene TRBV5-1, with 10 bases lining up with TRBD2. Trimming removed 4 bases from V and 3 bases from J; junction bases left unmatched: 3. This CDR3 comprises 14 residues. Germline V lookup: CDR1 SGHRS, CDR2 YFSETQ. Here the CDR3 DNA reads TGCGCCAGCAGCCTAGCGGGAGTAGAAGAGACCCAGTACTTC. Amino acid sequence: CASSLAGVEETQYF.

The rearrangement links TRBV6-5 to TRBJ1-1, with D tentatively TRBD1 (5 bases). CDR3 length: 13 amino acids. V gave up 4 bases and J gave up 0 bases, with 6 bases separating them. Germline CDR1 and CDR2: MNHEY and SVGAGI. The CDR3 is CASSWGLNTEAFF. In DNA form, the CDR3 reads TGTGCCAGCAGTTGGGGCTTGAACACTGAAGCTTTCTTT.

The chain carries TRBV15 and TRBJ2-1, with D perhaps matching TRBD2 (6 bases). CDR1 and CDR2 from the germline V gene are LNHNV and YYDKDF (reference sequence). The CDR3 length is 12 residues. The V end lost 5 bases, the J end lost 10 bases, and 12 bases lay between the germline ends. The CDR3 bases are TGTGCCACCAGCGCACGGACTACAGAGCAGTTCTTC. Its translation: CATSARTTEQFF.

About this clone itself: The junction departs from germline at one end; a sequencing error may be responsible. The CDR3 DNA reads as TGCGCCAGCCGGTGGGAGGGGGGCGCTGGCTATGGCCACACCTTC. Its protein product is CASRWEGGAGYGHTF. The chain links TRBV10-1 to TRBJ1-2; possibly TRBD1 for D (6 bases). CDR1 is WNHNN, CDR2 SYGVQD, per germline (reference sequence). The CDR3 spans 15 residues.

This clone came up many times. V usage is TRBV5-6 and J usage is TRBJ1-2; 10 nucleotides align to TRBD1. CDR3 size: 14 residues. CDR1 and CDR2 from the germline V gene are SGHDT and YYEEEE. V trimming: 3 bases; J trimming: 8 bases; junction bases outside the gene matches: 7. The CDR3 loop is CASSSTGTGDGYTF. CDR3 in DNA: TGTGCCAGCAGCTCAACCGGGACAGGGGACGGCTACACCTTC.

The V gene is TRBV18, the J gene TRBJ1-5; TRBD1 matches 11 bases. Looked up from germline, CDR1 is KGHSH and CDR2 is LQKENI. V lost 6 bases to trimming and J lost 2 bases; unmatched junction nucleotides: 9. The CDR3 consists of 17 residues. This CDR3 is CASSHGGQGGGNQPQHF. The CDR3 nucleotides read TGTGCCAGCTCTCACGGGGGACAGGGGGGTGGCAATCAGCCCCAGCATTTT.

The chain joins TRBV19 to TRBJ2-7; tentatively, D is TRBD1 (6 bases). Trimming removed 2 bases at V and 3 bases at J, with 14 bases between. Germline loops: CDR1 LNHDA, CDR2 SQIVND (reference sequence). The CDR3 runs 15 residues. DNA for the CDR3: TGTGCCAGTAGTATAACAGGGTTGTTCGTCTACGAGCAGTACTTC. Its translation is CASSITGLFVYEQYF.

The chain employs TRBV19 and TRBJ1-1; 10 nucleotides match TRBD1. Germline V lookup: CDR1 LNHDA, CDR2 SQIVND (reference sequence). The CDR3 sequence is 15 residues long. V shed 5 bases and J 6 bases; nucleotides not matched to a gene: 9. The CDR3: CASSASPGQGSEAFF. CDR3 nucleotides: TGTGCCAGTAGTGCCAGCCCGGGACAGGGGTCTGAAGCTTTCTTT. The entire variable domain, with the rest obtained from reference TRBV19 and TRBJ1-1, is as follows: DGGITQSPKYLFRKEGQNVTLSCEQNLNHDAMYWYRQDPGQGLRLIYYSQIVNDFQKGDIAEGYSVSREKKESFPLTVTSAQKNPTAFYLCASSASPGQGSEAFFGQGTRLTVV.

The chain links TRBV4-1 to TRBJ2-7; 7 bases match TRBD2. CDR3 length: 18 amino acids. Germline V gene data show CDR1 as MGHRA and CDR2 as YSYEKL. V lost 4 bases and J lost 1; bases outside the gene matches: 16. The CDR3 reads CASSRTGGLGGGSYEQYF. The CDR3 nucleotides read TGCGCCAGCAGCCGGACGGGGGGATTGGGAGGTGGGTCCTACGAGCAGTACTTC.

As DNA, the CDR3 is TGCGCCAGCAGTGACTTAGCTAGCGGACCCTCCTACGAGCAGTACTTC. Its protein is CASSDLASGPSYEQYF. V gene TRBV10-1 combines with J gene TRBJ2-7; TRBD2 matches 7 bases. CDR3 size: 16 residues. Trimming cost V 3 bases and J 0 bases; bases outside gene matches: 8. Per germline, CDR1 WNHNN and CDR2 SYGVQD (reference sequence).